This TCR beta chain emerged from a study of shared clonotypes between healthy human individuals. Whole-study results and caveats: Larger richness was generally estimated for naive than memory subsets. Clonotype sharing across donors was expected to vary with sequencing depth.

This was a deep-level run. In replicate PCRs of sorted subsets, 150 to 200 ng DNA, roughly 27,000 T cell genomes, was used. The table came from immunoSEQ multiplex PCR; TCRdb's copy has only in-frame clones and leaves some out. The sample has 1.4 million or so clones, approximately 98.5% seen once; the top ten hold approximately 0.38%. V lost 7 bases, J lost 4 bases, and 14 bases lay in between. Germline V CDR1 and CDR2: LNHNV, YYDKDF (reference sequence). The CDR3 is 14 amino acids. With regard to this clone: Its antigen is currently unknown.

Material: naive CD4+ T cells sorted from blood. Documented subset: CD45RA+ positively selected. The clonotype originates from a man aged 30 to 45 in good health. This chain links TRBV15 with TRBJ1-3; D possibly corresponds to TRBD1 (6 bases). CDR3 protein: CATTRGGLGNTIYF. DNA of the CDR3: TGTGCCACCACCAGGGGAGGTCTGGGAAACACCATATATTTT.